This passage covers 2 T cell receptor beta chains from one sample sequenced in a study of identical twins (dated by TCRdb to the mid-2010s). Libraries were constructed by 5' RACE. TCRdb names Illumina HiSeq 2000 as the instrument used. Clones were called with MiXCR by TCRdb after fastp trimmed the public reads at Q25, and only in-frame beta chains were retained. Here each entry gathers all rows of one CDR3 protein and keeps the most common genes and DNA. This sample has some 1,700,000 distinct CDR3 sequences in its table, and more than 30% of those were observed once. Less than 0.35% of the sample rests with the top ten. Input material: cord blood. The receptors derive from a newborn girl in good health.

J is TRBJ2-7 and V is TRBV19, with 7 bases aligning to TRBD1. The junction had 4 bases not matched to a gene; V was cut back by 3 bases and J by 2 bases. CDR1 LNHDA and CDR2 SQIVND come from the germline V gene (reference sequence). The length of the CDR3 is 14 residues. CDR3 in amino acids: CASSMGQTPYEQYF. DNA of the CDR3: TGTGCCAGTAGTATGGGACAGACTCCCTACGAGCAGTACTTC.

Worth noting for this clonotype: At one of its ends the junction is not consistent with the germline gene, which may arise from a read error. V usage is TRBV12-3 or TRBV12-4 and J usage is TRBJ2-3; 8 bases are a match to TRBD1. CDR3 length: 14 residues. CDR3 amino acids: CASRSDRGTDMQYF. In DNA, the CDR3 is TGTGCCAGCAGAAGTGACAGGGGCACAGATATGCAGTATTTT.